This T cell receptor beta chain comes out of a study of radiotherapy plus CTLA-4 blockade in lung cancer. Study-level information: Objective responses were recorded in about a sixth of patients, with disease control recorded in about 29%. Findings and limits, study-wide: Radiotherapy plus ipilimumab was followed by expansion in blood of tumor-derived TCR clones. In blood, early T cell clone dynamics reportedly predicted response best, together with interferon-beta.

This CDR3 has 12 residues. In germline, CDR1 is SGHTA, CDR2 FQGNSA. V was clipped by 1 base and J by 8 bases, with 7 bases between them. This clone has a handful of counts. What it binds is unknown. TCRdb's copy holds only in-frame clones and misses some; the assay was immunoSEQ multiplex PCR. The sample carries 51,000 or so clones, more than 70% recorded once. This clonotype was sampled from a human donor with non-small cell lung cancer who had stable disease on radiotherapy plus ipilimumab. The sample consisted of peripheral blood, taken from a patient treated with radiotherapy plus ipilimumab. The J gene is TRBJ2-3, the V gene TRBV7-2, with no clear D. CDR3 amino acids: CASSLEVGTQYF. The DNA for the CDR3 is TGTGCCAGCAGCTTAGAAGTCGGTACGCAGTATTTT.